The 9 T cell receptor beta chains given below trace back to one sample, sequenced in a study of T cell changes during pregnancy in multiple sclerosis. TCRdb keeps only in-frame clones here, not all; method: immunoSEQ multiplex PCR. The repertoire holds just under 65,000 clones, 90% to 97% seen once, with around 2.5% in the top ten. The material sequenced was CD8+ T cells from peripheral blood mononuclear cells, taken after pregnancy. The receptor source for this set is a female donor with multiple sclerosis, enrolled in a pregnancy study.

The rearrangement joins TRBV14 to TRBJ2-7; tentative D call: TRBD1 (6 bases). Germline V CDR1 and CDR2: SGHDN, FVKESK. The CDR3 spans 15 residues. Trimming removed 4 bases from V and 4 bases from J, with 17 bases in between. Written as DNA, the CDR3 is TGTGCCAGCAGCCTTTTGACAGGAGTGGGGTACGAGCAGTACTTC. Its translation: CASSLLTGVGYEQYF.

The V call is TRBV27, the J call TRBJ1-1, with D unresolved. Trimming left V 1 base short and J 4 bases short, with 7 bases between. The CDR3 has 13 amino acids. The germline gives CDR1 MNHEY, CDR2 SMNVEV (reference sequence). In DNA form, the CDR3 reads TGTGCCAGCAGTTTATTGGGGAGCACTGAAGCTTTCTTT. This sequence encodes CASSLLGSTEAFF.

V and J are TRBV9 and TRBJ1-2; tentatively, D is TRBD1 (6 bases). This CDR3 spans 17 amino acids. Trimming pared 3 bases from V and 1 base from J, leaving 19 bases between. Per the germline V gene, CDR1 is SGDLS and CDR2 is YYNGEE. CDR3 sequence: CASSGVLQGTNNYGYTF. The DNA for the CDR3 is TGTGCCAGCAGCGGAGTCCTACAGGGAACCAATAACTATGGCTACACCTTC.

V gene TRBV28 combines with J gene TRBJ1-2; TRBD1 matches at 8 bases. CDR3 length: 14 residues. Germline CDR1 is MDHEN and CDR2 is SYDVKM. After removal of 8 bases from V and 8 bases from J, the junction contained 13 bases not matched to a gene. The CDR3 DNA reads as TGTGCCAGCGTTTTCCCCGGACAGGGTAGAGGCTACACCTTC. Amino acids: CASVFPGQGRGYTF.

This chain links TRBV28 with TRBJ2-1, with D perhaps matching TRBD1 (6 bases). The CDR3 sequence is 12 residues long. Trimming pared 6 bases from V and 9 bases from J, leaving 12 bases between. The V gene's germline CDR1 is MDHEN and CDR2 SYDVKM. Here the CDR3 reads CASSPTGLEQFF. CDR3 nucleotide sequence: TGTGCCAGCAGCCCAACAGGGCTTGAGCAGTTCTTC.

The sample holds a few counts of this clone. V gene TRBV27 combines with J gene TRBJ2-7, with D unresolved. CDR3 length equals 14 residues. The V gene lost 1 base and the J gene lost 3 bases, with 10 bases spanning the gap. Germline lookup yields CDR1 MNHEY and CDR2 SMNVEV (reference sequence). The CDR3 nucleotides are TGTGCCAGCAGTTTATTGGGCACCGACTACGAGCAGTACTTC. Amino acids: CASSLLGTDYEQYF.

The chain employs TRBV6-1 and TRBJ1-4, with D possibly matching TRBD1 (5 bases). There are 14 residues in the CDR3. V dropped 6 bases and J dropped 3 bases, with 11 bases sitting between them. Germline CDR1 MNHNS, CDR2 SASEGT. CDR3 DNA: TGTGCCAGCAGGCCGGACACCTCTAATGAAAAACTGTTTTTT. Translating it yields CASRPDTSNEKLFF.

The V gene is TRBV7-3, the J gene TRBJ2-3; maybe TRBD1 (6 bases). Trimming took 1 base from V and 2 from J, leaving 7 bases between them. Germline CDR1 reads SGHTA; CDR2 reads FQGTGA. The CDR3 covers 14 residues. DNA of the CDR3: TGTGCCAGCAGCTTAAGACAGGTCACAGATACGCAGTATTTT. It is translated as CASSLRQVTDTQYF.

This chain links TRBV28 with TRBJ2-2, with 8 bases matching TRBD2. The CDR3 extends over 17 amino acids. V dropped 8 bases and J dropped 4; count of bases not matched to a gene: 15. Germline CDR1 and CDR2: MDHEN and SYDVKM. The CDR3 reads CASQPGLEAASTGELFF. In DNA form, the CDR3 reads TGTGCCAGCCAACCGGGACTAGAGGCAGCTAGCACCGGGGAGCTGTTTTTT. The variable domain in full, with the rest retrieved from reference TRBV28 and TRBJ2-2, is DVKVTQSSRYLVKRTGEKVFLECVQDMDHENMFWYRQDPGLGLRLIYFSYDVKMKEKGDIPEGYSVSREKKERFSLILESASTNQTSMYLCASQPGLEAASTGELFFGEGSRLTVL.